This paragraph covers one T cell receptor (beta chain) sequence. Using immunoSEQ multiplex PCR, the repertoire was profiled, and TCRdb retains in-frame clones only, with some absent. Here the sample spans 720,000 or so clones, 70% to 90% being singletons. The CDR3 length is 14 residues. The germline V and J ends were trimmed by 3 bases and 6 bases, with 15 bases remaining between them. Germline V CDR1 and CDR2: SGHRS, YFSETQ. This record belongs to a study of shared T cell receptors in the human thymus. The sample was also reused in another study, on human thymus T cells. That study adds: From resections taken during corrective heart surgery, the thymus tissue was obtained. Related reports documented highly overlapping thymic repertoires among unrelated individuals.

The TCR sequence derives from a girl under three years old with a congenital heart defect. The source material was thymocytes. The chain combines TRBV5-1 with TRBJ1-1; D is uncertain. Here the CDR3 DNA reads TGCGCCAGCAGCTCTGAGGGCTCGAATGCTGAAGCTTTCTTT. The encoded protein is CASSSEGSNAEAFF.